What follows are 11 T cell receptor beta chains derived from one specimen sequenced in a study of T-cell memory formation after mild COVID-19. TCRdb reanalysed the 5' RACE reads using MiXCR and keeps one entry per CDR3 protein. The sample includes 430,000 or so distinct CDR3 sequences, 20% to 25% seen only once; the top ten take under 15%. Input material: PBMCs or a T cell subset sorted from them (not recorded which). These receptors all come from an adult woman who had mild COVID-19 (a few samples of this study predate the infection). Cell type and time point are not known.

The gene calls are TRBV4-1 and TRBJ1-5, with D uncertain. V lost 0 bases and J lost 2, with 11 bases in between. The CDR3 is 16 residues long. Germline V CDR1 and CDR2: MGHRA, YSYEKL. CDR3 nucleotide sequence: TGCGCCAGCAGCCAAGATGGAACAGTGGGCAATCAGCCCCAGCATTTT. This gives the protein CASSQDGTVGNQPQHF.

V is TRBV29-1 and J is TRBJ1-2; D is undetermined. The V gene lost 2 bases and the J gene lost 3 bases, with 4 bases spanning the gap. Per the germline V gene, CDR1 is SQVTM and CDR2 is ANQGSEA. The CDR3 consists of 11 residues. CDR3 coding DNA: TGCAGCGTTGAACAGCACTATGGCTACACCTTC. It yields the protein CSVEQHYGYTF.

This clonotype was counted between two and nine times. The genes are TRBV19 and TRBJ2-1; 9 bases line up with TRBD2. V gave up 3 bases and J gave up 8 bases; unmatched junction bases: 17. Germline CDR1 reads LNHDA; CDR2 reads SQIVND (reference sequence). The CDR3 is 18 amino acids. The CDR3 DNA is TGTGCCAGTAGTATTGTCGGTAGGGGACTAGCCCGTAACGATGAGCAGTTCTTC. Translated, it gives CASSIVGRGLARNDEQFF.

The J gene is TRBJ2-1, the V gene TRBV7-2; 11 positions agree with TRBD2. Germline CDR1 SGHTA, CDR2 FQGNSA. V lost 0 bases and J lost 4; bases outside the gene matches: 2. CDR3 length equals 16 residues. CDR3 bases: TGTGCCAGCAGCTTAGCACCTAGCGGGGGGTACAATGAGCAGTTCTTC. Protein: CASSLAPSGGYNEQFF.

This clonotype has more than one count but fewer than ten. The rearrangement links TRBV11-2 to TRBJ2-1; the match to TRBD2 covers 14 bases. The CDR3 extends over 16 amino acids. V dropped 1 base and J dropped 12; count of bases not matched to a gene: 8. Looked up from germline, CDR1 is SGHAT and CDR2 is FQNNGV. CDR3 nucleotides: TGTGCCAGCAGCTTAGTTGGGACTAGCGGGAGCTACGGGCAGTTCTTC. Protein product: CASSLVGTSGSYGQFF.

The V gene is TRBV7-9, the J gene TRBJ2-7; 7 bases line up with TRBD1. Germline CDR1 and CDR2: SEHNR and FQNEAQ (reference sequence). The junction had 8 bases not matched to a gene; V was cut back by 1 base and J by 2 bases. The CDR3 consists of 16 residues. The CDR3 loop is CASSLGRGQGAYEQYF. Here the CDR3 DNA reads TGTGCCAGCAGCTTAGGTCGTGGGCAGGGGGCCTACGAGCAGTACTTC.

The V and J genes are TRBV4-2 and TRBJ2-7; 7 positions match TRBD1. The CDR3 is made up of 14 amino acids. Germline CDR1 is LGHNA and CDR2 is YNFKEQ. V was pared by 5 bases and J by 4 bases, with 8 bases of the junction left unmatched. CDR3 coding DNA: TGTGCCAGCAGCTCAGGACAGGAAAAATACGAGCAGTACTTC. Its protein is CASSSGQEKYEQYF.

The chain employs TRBV20-1 and TRBJ1-1; possibly TRBD1 for D (6 bases). The CDR3 contains 14 residues. Germline CDR1 and CDR2: DFQATT and SNEGSKA (reference sequence). V was clipped by 3 bases and J by 5 bases, with 16 bases between them. The CDR3 loop is CSASWIRGWTEAFF. The DNA of the CDR3 is TGCAGTGCTAGTTGGATCAGGGGCTGGACTGAAGCTTTCTTT.

At least ten counts were recorded for this clonotype. V usage is TRBV15 and J usage is TRBJ2-1, with TRBD1 as a possible D gene (6 bases). Germline V gene lookup returns CDR1 LNHNV and CDR2 YYDKDF (reference sequence). Trimming removed 0 bases at V and 3 bases at J, with 9 bases between. The CDR3 has 15 residues. CDR3 coding DNA: TGTGCCACCAGCAGAGACGGGACACTCTACAATGAGCAGTTCTTC. This gives the protein CATSRDGTLYNEQFF.

This chain connects TRBV11-3 to TRBJ1-1; no firm D call. CDR3 length equals 14 residues. CDR1 is SGHNT, CDR2 YENEEA, per germline. V lost 0 bases, J lost 6 bases, and 11 bases lay in between. The DNA for the CDR3 is TGTGCCAGCAGCTTAGAAGGCCACGACGCTGAAGCTTTCTTT. Protein sequence: CASSLEGHDAEAFF.

The chain joins TRBV2 to TRBJ1-2; 7 bases align to TRBD1. With 6 bases clipped from V and 4 bases from J, the junction kept 8 bases outside the gene matches. The germline V gene encodes CDR1 SNHLY and CDR2 FYNNEI. CDR3 length equals 14 residues. The CDR3 DNA follows: TGTGCCAGCAGAGACAGGGAGCTCGGCTATGGCTACACCTTC. Translated: CASRDRELGYGYTF.